These T cell receptor beta chains were read from a single sample in a study of T cell responses to AZD1222 COVID-19 vaccine. Only in-frame clones appear in the TCRdb table, and some are missing; sequencing was by immunoSEQ multiplex PCR. The sample has about 130,000 clones, around 87% seen once. Sequencing was performed on peripheral blood, taken on day 0 of AZD1222 vaccination. These TCRs come from an adult in good health. CDR3s include the opening cysteine and the closing phenylalanine or tryptophan. A D gene is named only where the DNA matches it firmly. Clone size is given for some rows only: seen once, a few or many times, or a class if the clone is expanded.

TGCGCCAGCAGCCAATTTAGCTGGGAGACCCAGTACTTC | CASSQFSWETQYF | NA | TRBJ2-5 | TRBV4-1 | 13 | NA
TGTGCCAGCAGCCTACAGGTCTCCTACAATGAGCAGTTCTTC | CASSLQVSYNEQFF | NA | TRBJ2-1 | TRBV4-2 | 14 | NA
TGTGCCAGCAGCGCTAGGACAGGGGGTTATGGTGAGCAGTTCTTC | CASSARTGGYGEQFF | NA | TRBJ2-1 | TRBV6-4 | 15 | TRBD1
TGCGCCAGCAGCCAGGCAAGGACAGGGGGAGGATATGGCTACACCTTC | CASSQARTGGGYGYTF | few | TRBJ1-2 | TRBV4-3 | 16 | TRBD1
TGTGCCGCCAGCCCCGGGACTAGCGGGGGGGTTGGTACGCAGTATTTT | CAASPGTSGGVGTQYF | NA | TRBJ2-3 | TRBV27 | 16 | TRBD2
TGTGCCACCAGTGGGGCTCTGGCCCCGCAGTATTTT | CATSGALAPQYF | NA | TRBJ2-3 | TRBV24-1 | 12 | NA
TGCGCCAGCAGCCTTCGACTAGGGACAGGGGACACCGGGGAGCTGTTTTTT | CASSLRLGTGDTGELFF | NA | TRBJ2-2 | TRBV5-1 | 17 | TRBD1
TGTGCCAGCAGCCCGAGGATTGGACAATTAGCTAACTATGGCTACACCTTC | CASSPRIGQLANYGYTF | NA | TRBJ1-2 | TRBV7-6 | 17 | NA
TGTGCCAGCAGCTTTAACATGGATCAGCCCCAGCATTTT | CASSFNMDQPQHF | NA | TRBJ1-5 | TRBV5-4 | 13 | NA
TGTGCCAGCAGCTTAGAATGGCGGGGAGGCACAGATACGCAGTATTTT | CASSLEWRGGTDTQYF | NA | TRBJ2-3 | TRBV11-2 | 16 | NA